Presented here are 5 T cell receptor beta chains from one specimen sequenced in a study of response to subunit inactivated influenza vaccine. TCRdb reprocessed the RT-PCR reads with MiXCR, giving one entry per CDR3 protein. Of over 750,000 distinct CDR3 sequences listed, approximately 22% are singletons. The material was PBMCs from blood, obtained about 5 days after vaccination. The receptors were sampled from a man between 50 and 59 years old who received an inactivated influenza vaccine.

This clonotype was counted a few times. J is TRBJ2-5 and V is TRBV20-1, with 9 positions matching TRBD1. After removal of 1 base from V and 1 base from J, the junction contained 4 bases not matched to a gene. The CDR3 consists of 15 residues. Germline V gene data show CDR1 as DFQATT and CDR2 as SNEGSKA (reference sequence). The DNA for the CDR3 is TGCAGTGCTAGAGGGGGGGGACAGGGCCAAGAGACCCAGTACTTC. Amino acids: CSARGGGQGQETQYF.

CDR3 sequence: CSAPLAGRSYNEQFF. In nucleotides, the CDR3 is TGCAGTGCCCCCCTAGCGGGACGAAGCTACAATGAGCAGTTCTTC. The rearrangement joins TRBV20-1 to TRBJ2-1; TRBD2 agrees at 9 bases. CDR3 length equals 15 residues. Looked up from germline, CDR1 is DFQATT and CDR2 is SNEGSKA (reference sequence). With 6 bases clipped from V and 3 bases from J, the junction kept 9 bases outside the gene matches.

The V gene is TRBV7-8, the J gene TRBJ1-1; TRBD1 agrees at 8 bases. Germline values: CDR1 SGHVS, CDR2 FQNEAQ. J gave up 3 bases and V 4 bases, and 7 bases lay outside the gene matches. The CDR3 has 15 amino acids. The CDR3 bases are TGTGCCAGCAGCTCAAGGACAGGGAAGGACACTGAAGCTTTCTTT. Protein: CASSSRTGKDTEAFF.

The chain employs TRBV20-1 and TRBJ2-1; 8 nucleotides agree with TRBD2. The CDR3 consists of 15 residues. The ends lost 5 bases at V and 6 bases at J; junction bases unmatched: 12. Germline V CDR1 and CDR2: DFQATT, SNEGSKA (reference sequence). For the CDR3, the DNA is TGCAGTGCTCCGACCGCCAGCGGGAGTGTCAATGAGCAGTTCTTC. Protein product: CSAPTASGSVNEQFF.

In its sample, this clonotype was seen once. The chain carries TRBV7-9 and TRBJ2-4, with 9 bases lining up with TRBD1. Trimming cost V 5 bases and J 5 bases; bases outside gene matches: 4. CDR3 length equals 14 residues. Germline loops: CDR1 SEHNR, CDR2 FQNEAQ (reference sequence). Here the CDR3 reads CASSPRTGENIQYF. The CDR3 DNA sequence: TGTGCCAGCAGCCCCCGGACAGGGGAAAACATTCAGTACTTC.